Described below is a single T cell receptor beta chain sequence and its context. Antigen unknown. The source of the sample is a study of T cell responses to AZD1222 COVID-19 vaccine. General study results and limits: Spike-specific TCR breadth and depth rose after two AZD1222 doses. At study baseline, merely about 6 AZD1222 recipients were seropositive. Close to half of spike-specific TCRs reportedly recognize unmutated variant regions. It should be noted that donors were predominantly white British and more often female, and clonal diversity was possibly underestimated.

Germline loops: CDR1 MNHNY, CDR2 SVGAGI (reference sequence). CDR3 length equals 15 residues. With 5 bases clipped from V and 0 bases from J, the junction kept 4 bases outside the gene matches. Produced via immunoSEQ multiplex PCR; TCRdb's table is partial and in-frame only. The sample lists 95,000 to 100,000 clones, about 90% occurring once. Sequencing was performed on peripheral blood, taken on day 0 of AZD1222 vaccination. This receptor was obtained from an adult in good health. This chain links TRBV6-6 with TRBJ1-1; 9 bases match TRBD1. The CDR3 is CASSTRQGVNTEAFF. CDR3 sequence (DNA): TGTGCCAGCAGTACACGACAGGGGGTGAACACTGAAGCTTTCTTT.